The present T cell receptor beta chain was sequenced within a study of long-term antiretroviral therapy in people with HIV. Trimming pared 0 bases from V and 1 base from J, leaving 14 bases between. CDR1 is SGHKS and CDR2 is YYEKEE in the germline V gene (reference sequence). This CDR3 has 16 amino acids. Worth noting for this clone: Its antigen is unknown.

The study's findings and limits: Repertoires looked antigen-experienced, with only a slight naive shift after ART. The study collected blood between about 2003 and 2017, possibly under older ART regimens.

Survey level was the resolution at which the v3.0 immunoSEQ assay ran. Per sample, sequencing targeted about 40,000-55,000 T-cell genomes. Assay used: immunoSEQ multiplex PCR; TCRdb lists only in-frame clones, some missing. The profile shows fewer than 30,000 clones, about 91% of them singletons. Every single participant having HIV got treatment inside the United States. The chain uses TRBV5-5 and TRBJ2-7, with D perhaps assigned TRBD1 or TRBD2 (5 bases each). This TCR derives from a man aged 45 to 65 with HIV. The sample here was unsorted PBMCs, taken 1.8 years before starting antiretroviral therapy. This CDR3 is CASSLEARGRSYEQYF. CDR3 nucleotides: TGTGCCAGCAGCTTGGAGGCGAGGGGCAGGTCCTACGAGCAGTACTTC.